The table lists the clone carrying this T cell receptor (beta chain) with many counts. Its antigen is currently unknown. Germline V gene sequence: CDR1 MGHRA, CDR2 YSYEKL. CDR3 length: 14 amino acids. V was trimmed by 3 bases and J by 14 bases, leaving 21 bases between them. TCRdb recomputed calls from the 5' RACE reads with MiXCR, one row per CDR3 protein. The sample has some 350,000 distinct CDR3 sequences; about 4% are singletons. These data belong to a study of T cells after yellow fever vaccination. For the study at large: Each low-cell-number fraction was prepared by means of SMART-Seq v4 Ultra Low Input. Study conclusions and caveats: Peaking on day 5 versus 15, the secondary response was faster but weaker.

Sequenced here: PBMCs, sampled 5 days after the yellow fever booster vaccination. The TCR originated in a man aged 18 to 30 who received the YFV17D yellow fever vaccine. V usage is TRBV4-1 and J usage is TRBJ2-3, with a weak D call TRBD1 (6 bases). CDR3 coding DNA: TGCGCCAGCAGCCAGGGACCATTTGGGGACAAATGGTATTTT. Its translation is CASSQGPFGDKWYF.